The 20 T cell receptor beta chains given below trace back to one sample, sequenced in a study of memory CD4+ T cells and cytomegalovirus serostatus. The sort gate was single viable CD3+CD4+CD8-CD45RO+ cells for memory CD4+ T cells. Method: immunoSEQ multiplex PCR; TCRdb's copy keeps in-frame clones and lacks some. The sample shows tens of thousands of clones, about 79% of them seen only once. The specimen was memory CD4+ T cells from blood. These receptors were obtained from an adult in good health and CMV-seronegative.

The chain uses TRBV11-1 and TRBJ2-7, with 13 bases that match TRBD2. The CDR3 is made up of 14 amino acids. Looked up from germline, CDR1 is SGHAT and CDR2 is FQDESV (reference sequence). J gave up 8 bases and V 4 bases, and 5 bases lay outside the gene matches. CDR3 nucleotides: TGTGCCAGCAGCTCCGGGACTAGCGGGACCAAGCAGTACTTC. It encodes CASSSGTSGTKQYF. Full variable domain (remainder filled in from reference TRBV11-1 and TRBJ2-7): EAEVAQSPRYKITEKSQAVAFWCDPISGHATLYWYRQILGQGPELLVQFQDESVVDDSQLPKDRFSAERLKGVDSTLKIQPAELGDSAMYLCASSSGTSGTKQYFGPGTRLTVT.

This rearrangement joins TRBV7-9 to TRBJ2-3, with 8 bases lining up with TRBD2. Germline CDR1 SEHNR, CDR2 FQNEAQ (reference sequence). CDR3 size: 17 residues. The V gene end was trimmed by 1 base and the J gene end by 3 bases; junction bases not matched to a gene: 9. This chain's CDR3 is CASSLGGLGFATDTQYF. The CDR3, as DNA: TGTGCCAGCAGCTTAGGGGGACTAGGTTTTGCAACAGATACGCAGTATTTT.

This clone was observed a single time. V is TRBV7-9 and J is TRBJ2-1, with D perhaps assigned TRBD1 or TRBD2 (5 bases each). The germline V and J ends were trimmed by 3 bases and 5 bases, with 11 bases remaining between them. This CDR3 region has 14 residues. Germline-derived CDR1 and CDR2 are SEHNR and FQNEAQ (reference sequence). CDR3 protein: CASSFTGPNNEQFF. CDR3 in DNA: TGTGCCAGCAGCTTTACGGGACCTAACAATGAGCAGTTCTTC.

The CDR3 coding sequence is TGTGCCAGCAGCACGGACAGGTGGAACACCGGGGAGCTGTTTTTT. As protein: CASSTDRWNTGELFF. The genes are TRBV7-2 and TRBJ2-2; 7 bases align to TRBD1. With V trimmed by 5 bases and J by 1 base, 4 bases remained unmatched. Germline V gives CDR1 SGHTA, CDR2 FQGNSA. The CDR3 is made up of 15 amino acids.

The gene calls are TRBV18 and TRBJ1-1, with no clear D. With 1 base removed from V and 1 base from J, the gap between germline ends came to 7 bases. This CDR3 is 14 amino acids long. Germline-derived CDR1 and CDR2 are KGHSH and LQKENI. CDR3 in amino acids: CASSPLGGNTEAFF. The CDR3 coding sequence is TGTGCCAGCTCACCACTTGGCGGGAACACTGAAGCTTTCTTT.

The chain uses TRBV7-2 and TRBJ2-3; a weak D match, TRBD1 (5 bases). The ends were cut back, 5 bases at V and 6 bases at J, with 9 bases in the middle. The CDR3 runs to 12 residues. CDR1 is SGHTA and CDR2 is FQGNSA in the germline V gene. CDR3 amino acids: CASSRGADTQYF. CDR3 bases: TGTGCCAGCAGCAGGGGTGCCGATACGCAGTATTTT.

This chain joins TRBV5-1 and TRBJ1-4, with 8 bases aligning to TRBD1. The germline V gene encodes CDR1 SGHRS and CDR2 YFSETQ. The CDR3 length is 15 residues. V lost 0 bases to trimming and J lost 5 bases; unmatched junction nucleotides: 3. CDR3 DNA sequence: TGCGCCAGCAGCTTGGGGGACAGGAGAAATGAAAAACTGTTTTTT. Translated: CASSLGDRRNEKLFF.

V is TRBV28 and J is TRBJ1-2; unclear D gene. The CDR3 totals 14 residues. Germline CDR1 MDHEN, CDR2 SYDVKM. Trimming took 5 bases from V and 8 from J, leaving 18 bases between them. The CDR3 sequence: CASSLRTVTRGYTF. The DNA of the CDR3 is TGTGCCAGCAGTCTACGGACGGTTACTAGAGGCTACACCTTC.

The V call is TRBV19, the J call TRBJ1-2, with D possibly matching TRBD1 (5 bases). V lost 6 bases and J 2 bases, leaving 13 bases between the germline ends. The CDR3 totals 14 residues. CDR1 and CDR2 from the germline V gene are LNHDA and SQIVND (reference sequence). This chain's CDR3 is CASRLSGANYGYTF. CDR3 in DNA: TGTGCCAGTAGGCTCAGTGGGGCGAACTATGGCTACACCTTC.

The V call is TRBV21-1, the J call TRBJ2-7; the table's D gene call, TRBD1, was not cross checked with the DNA. TRBV21-1 is labeled a pseudogene. The CDR3 runs 14 residues. The CDR3 nucleotides are TGTGCCAGCAGCAACTTGGGACAGTACTACGAGCAGTACTTC. Its translation is CASSNLGQYYEQYF.

The V call is TRBV5-1, the J call TRBJ2-3, with a weak D call TRBD2 (5 bases). This CDR3 comprises 15 residues. The V and J ends lost 0 bases and 2 bases respectively, with 10 bases between them. CDR1 is SGHRS and CDR2 is YFSETQ in the germline V gene. The CDR3 is CASSLASGITDTQYF. The CDR3 coding sequence is TGCGCCAGCAGCTTGGCCTCGGGGATCACAGATACGCAGTATTTT. Drawing the rest from reference TRBV5-1 and TRBJ2-3, the complete variable domain is KAGVTQTPRYLIKTRGQQVTLSCSPISGHRSVSWYQQTPGQGLQFLFEYFSETQRNKGNFPGRFSGRQFSNSRSEMNVSTLELGDSALYLCASSLASGITDTQYFGPGTRLTVL.

This sequence joins TRBV5-1 and TRBJ1-1; the D is unclear. The CDR3 contains 13 residues. Germline CDR1 reads SGHRS; CDR2 reads YFSETQ. V lost 2 bases and J 1 base, leaving 6 bases between the germline ends. This chain's CDR3 is CASSFMGNTEAFF. The CDR3 bases are TGCGCCAGCAGCTTCATGGGGAACACTGAAGCTTTCTTT.

The chain uses TRBV2 and TRBJ1-3; D unresolved. Germline assignment: CDR1 SNHLY and CDR2 FYNNEI. The CDR3 has 13 amino acids. V was pared by 4 bases and J by 9 bases, with 13 bases between. The DNA of the CDR3 is TGTGCCAGCAGTGGAGATTTTGGCTCCACCATATATTTT. This gives the protein CASSGDFGSTIYF.

The chain joins TRBV29-1 to TRBJ2-6; possibly TRBD1 for D (7 bases). The CDR3 has 16 residues. Trimming removed 5 bases at V and 0 bases at J, with 14 bases between. Germline CDR1 SQVTM, CDR2 ANQGSEA. The CDR3 here is CSVQGGALSGANVLTF. CDR3 DNA: TGCAGCGTTCAGGGGGGTGCTCTCTCTGGGGCCAACGTCCTGACTTTC.

The rearrangement links TRBV6-1 to TRBJ2-4; D call uncertain. Germline lookup yields CDR1 MNHNS and CDR2 SASEGT. CDR3 length equals 16 residues. Trimming left V 4 bases short and J 0 bases short, with 13 bases between. CDR3 bases: TGTGCCAGCAGTGTAATCCTGGATTTAGCCAAAAACATTCAGTACTTC. Translation: CASSVILDLAKNIQYF.

The chain uses TRBV18 and TRBJ2-5; no clear D. The CDR3 consists of 12 residues. Between the trimmed V and J ends, which lost 6 bases and 4 bases, there was a span of 9 bases. Per germline, CDR1 KGHSH and CDR2 LQKENI. Here the CDR3 DNA reads TGTGCCAGCTCGCCAGTCCGAGAGACCCAGTACTTC. The encoded protein is CASSPVRETQYF.

The V call is TRBV7-9, the J call TRBJ2-7; unclear D gene. Germline-derived CDR1 and CDR2 are SEHNR and FQNEAQ (reference sequence). The ends were cut back, 4 bases at V and 1 base at J, with 11 bases in the middle. CDR3 length: 14 amino acids. The CDR3 DNA reads TGTGCCAGCAGCTCCATGGCAGCTTCCTACGAGCAGTACTTC. Its translation is CASSSMAASYEQYF.

The chain recombines TRBV29-1 with TRBJ1-2; D unclear. The CDR3 is 12 amino acids. Germline loops: CDR1 SQVTM, CDR2 ANQGSEA. V was pared by 0 bases and J by 4 bases, with 6 bases between. CDR3 protein: CSVEEPAYGYTF. In DNA, the CDR3 is TGCAGCGTTGAAGAACCGGCCTATGGCTACACCTTC. The variable domain in full, completed from reference TRBV29-1 and TRBJ1-2, reads SAVISQKPSRDICQRGTSLTIQCQVDSQVTMMFWYRQQPGQSLTLIATANQGSEATYESGFVIDKFPISRPNLTFSTLTVSNMSPEDSSIYLCSVEEPAYGYTFGSGTRLTVV.

This chain joins TRBV7-9 and TRBJ2-4; no reliable D call. The CDR3 covers 14 residues. V was pared by 5 bases and J by 1 base, with 9 bases between. Germline V CDR1 and CDR2: SEHNR, FQNEAQ (reference sequence). In nucleotides, the CDR3 is TGTGCCAGCAGCCCGGGCAGGGCCAAAAACATTCAGTACTTC. It yields the protein CASSPGRAKNIQYF.

This clone was seen a handful of times. J is TRBJ1-2 and V is TRBV21-1. TRBV21-1 is a known pseudogene. The CDR3 is 13 residues long. CDR3 sequence reads: CASRLIANYGYTF. The CDR3 DNA follows: TGTGCCAGCAGGCTCATAGCTAACTATGGCTACACCTTC.